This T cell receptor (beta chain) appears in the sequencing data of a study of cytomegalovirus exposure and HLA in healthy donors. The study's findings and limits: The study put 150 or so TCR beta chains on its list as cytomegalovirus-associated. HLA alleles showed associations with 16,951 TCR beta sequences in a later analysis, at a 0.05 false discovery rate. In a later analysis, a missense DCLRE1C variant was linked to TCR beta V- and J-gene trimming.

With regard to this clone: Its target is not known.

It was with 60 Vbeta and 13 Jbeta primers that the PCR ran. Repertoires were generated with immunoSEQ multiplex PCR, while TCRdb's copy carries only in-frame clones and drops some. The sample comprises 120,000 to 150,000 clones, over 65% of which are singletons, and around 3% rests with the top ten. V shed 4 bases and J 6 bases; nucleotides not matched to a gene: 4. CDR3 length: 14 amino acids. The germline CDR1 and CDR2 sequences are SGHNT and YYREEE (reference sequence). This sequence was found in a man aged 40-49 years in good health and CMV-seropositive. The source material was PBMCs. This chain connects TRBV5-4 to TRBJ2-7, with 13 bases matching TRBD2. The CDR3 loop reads CASSPGLAGIEQYF. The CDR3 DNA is TGTGCCAGCAGCCCGGGACTAGCGGGAATCGAGCAGTACTTC. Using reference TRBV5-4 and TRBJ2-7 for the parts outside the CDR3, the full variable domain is ETGVTQSPTHLIKTRGQQVTLRCSSQSGHNTVSWYQQALGQGPQFIFQYYREEENGRGNFPPRFSGLQFPNYSSELNVNALELDDSALYLCASSPGLAGIEQYFGPGTRLTVT.